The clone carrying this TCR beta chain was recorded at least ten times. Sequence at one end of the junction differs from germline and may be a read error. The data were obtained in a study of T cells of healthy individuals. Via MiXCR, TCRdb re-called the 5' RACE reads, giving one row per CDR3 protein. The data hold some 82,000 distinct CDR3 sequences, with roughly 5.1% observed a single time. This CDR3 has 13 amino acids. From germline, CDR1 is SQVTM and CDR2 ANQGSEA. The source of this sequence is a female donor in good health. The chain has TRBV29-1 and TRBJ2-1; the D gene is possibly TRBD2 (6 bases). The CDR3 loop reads CSVEEEGGTRSYF. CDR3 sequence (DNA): TGCAGCGTTGAAGAAGAAGGAGGGACCCGATCTTACTTC.